The 29 T cell receptor beta chains reported below all come from one sample, sequenced in a study of T cells after posttransplantation cyclophosphamide. A marrow graft followed busulfan-fludarabine conditioning, with cyclophosphamide on days +3 and +4. Sequenced by immunoSEQ multiplex PCR; TCRdb stores in-frame clones only, minus some. The data contain 20,000 or so clones, roughly 90% of them singletons. This material consisted of PBMCs, taken after allogeneic stem cell transplant with posttransplant cyclophosphamide. These receptors were taken from a female patient in her thirties or forties who received an allogeneic stem cell transplant from an unrelated donor, was CMV-positive, and had no GVHD. Certain T cells may be donor cells from the graft.

V usage is TRBV10-3 and J usage is TRBJ1-5; D uncertain. The length of the CDR3 is 13 residues. Germline lookup yields CDR1 ENHRY and CDR2 SYGVKD. V lost 3 bases, J lost 3 bases, and 6 bases lay in between. The CDR3 region is CAISDGPNQPQHF. DNA for the CDR3: TGTGCCATCAGTGACGGTCCCAATCAGCCCCAGCATTTT.

This clone was seen more than once but under ten times. The chain uses TRBV2 and TRBJ1-4; 9 nucleotides align to TRBD1. The germline gives CDR1 SNHLY, CDR2 FYNNEI. Germline trimming cut 6 bases from V and 7 bases from J; bases unmatched to any gene: 6. CDR3 size: 14 residues. The CDR3 DNA sequence: TGTGCCAGCAGGGAACAGGGGGCAAGTGAAAAACTGTTTTTT. Protein: CASREQGASEKLFF.

J is TRBJ2-7 and V is TRBV9; D might be TRBD2 (7 bases). Trimming shortened V by 4 bases and J by 3 bases, and 26 bases separated the two germline ends. The germline V gene encodes CDR1 SGDLS and CDR2 YYNGEE. This CDR3 is 18 amino acids long. For the CDR3, the DNA is TGTGCCAGCAGCCCCAATCCGGGGGGCGGCAGCTTTATCTACGAGCAGTACTTC. Residues: CASSPNPGGGSFIYEQYF.

In nucleotides, the CDR3 is TGTGCCAGCAGCGTAGTCGCCGACAGCTACGAGCAGTACTTC. This codes for CASSVVADSYEQYF. The chain carries TRBV9 and TRBJ2-7, with D perhaps matching TRBD1 (5 bases). The CDR3 has 14 amino acids. The germline V gene has CDR1 SGDLS and CDR2 YYNGEE. The V end was cut by 0 bases, the J end by 3 bases, with 10 bases between.

The chain links TRBV4-1 to TRBJ2-5, with 8 positions matching TRBD2. V lost 4 bases, J lost 2 bases, and 18 bases stayed unmatched. The CDR3 has 19 residues. The germline V gene encodes CDR1 MGHRA and CDR2 YSYEKL. CDR3 DNA: TGCGCCAGCAGCCGAGAGGCGGGGACGGGGGGGACATTACAAGAGACCCAGTACTTC. It codes for CASSREAGTGGTLQETQYF.

This clone appeared once. Its ends do not fully match the called genes, so a read error is possible. The chain has TRBV25-1 and TRBJ2-1; the match to TRBD1 covers 7 bases. The CDR3 has 14 amino acids. The germline V gene encodes CDR1 MGHDK and CDR2 SYGVNS. The CDR3 DNA is TGTGCCGGCAGATTAGGGACAGTTGGGGATGAGCAGTTCTTC. It codes for CAGRLGTVGDEQFF.

V gene TRBV5-1 combines with J gene TRBJ1-2; 8 bases agree with TRBD1. Germline V gene data show CDR1 as SGHRS and CDR2 as YFSETQ. J lost 0 bases, V lost 3 bases, and 4 bases had no gene match. The CDR3 sequence is 15 residues long. CDR3 residues: CASSSKQGANYGYTF. The CDR3, as DNA: TGCGCCAGCAGCTCCAAACAGGGGGCTAACTATGGCTACACCTTC.

This sequence joins TRBV7-3 and TRBJ1-1; D may be TRBD1 (6 bases). The CDR3 has 13 residues. The V and J ends lost 5 bases and 1 base respectively, with 8 bases between them. Germline loops: CDR1 SGHTA, CDR2 FQGTGA. The CDR3 loop reads CASSQTGNTEAFF. In DNA, the CDR3 is TGTGCCAGCAGCCAGACAGGGAACACTGAAGCTTTCTTT.

The rearrangement uses TRBV7-9 and TRBJ1-2; 9 bases fit TRBD1. The CDR3 extends over 15 amino acids. V shed 1 base, J shed 4 bases, and the junction held 4 bases outside the gene matches. The germline gives CDR1 SEHNR, CDR2 FQNEAQ (reference sequence). CDR3 bases: TGTGCCAGCAGCTTAGTCGGGGGACAGGGCTATGGCTACACCTTC. It codes for CASSLVGGQGYGYTF.

The chain has TRBV11-3 and TRBJ2-1; D remains unclear. Per germline, CDR1 SGHNT and CDR2 YENEEA. The CDR3 contains 14 residues. The germline V and J ends were trimmed by 1 base and 0 bases, with 4 bases remaining between them. The CDR3 is CASSLGSSYNEQFF. In DNA, the CDR3 is TGTGCCAGCAGCTTAGGCAGCTCCTACAATGAGCAGTTCTTC.

The J gene is TRBJ2-1, the V gene TRBV27, with D maybe TRBD2 (6 bases). The CDR3 sequence is 11 residues long. From germline, CDR1 is MNHEY and CDR2 SMNVEV (reference sequence). The germline V and J ends were trimmed by 5 bases and 13 bases, with 12 bases remaining between them. This chain's CDR3 is CASSPGTDQFF. The CDR3 DNA reads as TGTGCCAGCAGTCCCGGGACTGACCAGTTCTTC.

The genes are TRBV19 and TRBJ2-7; 12 bases are a match to TRBD1. The V segment lost 5 bases and the J segment 5 bases; nucleotides outside the gene matches: 7. Germline V gene lookup returns CDR1 LNHDA and CDR2 SQIVND (reference sequence). This CDR3 contains 15 residues. DNA for the CDR3: TGTGCCAGTAGTTCTGGGACAGGGGGCTTGAACGAGCAGTACTTC. As protein: CASSSGTGGLNEQYF.

The genes are TRBV19 and TRBJ1-2; D is possibly TRBD1 (5 bases). Germline values: CDR1 LNHDA, CDR2 SQIVND (reference sequence). Trimming removed 7 bases from V and 4 bases from J, with 16 bases in between. The CDR3 spans 14 residues. Written as DNA, the CDR3 is TGTGCCAGTACCCAAGGGGCAACCGGCTATGGCTACACCTTC. Translating gives CASTQGATGYGYTF.

This clone was recorded only once. The chain joins TRBV4-1 to TRBJ1-2; TRBD1 matches at 7 bases. This CDR3 comprises 20 residues. V was clipped by 3 bases and J by 2 bases; unmatched bases: 21. Germline values: CDR1 MGHRA, CDR2 YSYEKL. The CDR3 here is CASSQATQGDTLGLNYGYTF. CDR3 sequence (DNA): TGCGCCAGCAGCCAGGCCACCCAGGGGGATACCTTGGGGCTAAACTATGGCTACACCTTC.

V and J are TRBV7-9 and TRBJ1-1; unclear D gene. Germline V gene sequence: CDR1 SEHNR, CDR2 FQNEAQ (reference sequence). The ends were cut back, 5 bases at V and 0 bases at J, with 25 bases in the middle. This CDR3 contains 19 residues. The CDR3 sequence is CASSPTSWAVISMNTEAFF. CDR3 DNA sequence: TGTGCCAGCAGCCCAACTAGCTGGGCGGTGATCTCCATGAACACTGAAGCTTTCTTT.

The chain recombines TRBV11-1 with TRBJ1-6; 8 bases fit TRBD1. V gave up 4 bases and J gave up 9 bases; unmatched junction bases: 8. The CDR3 has 15 amino acids. Per germline, CDR1 SGHAT and CDR2 FQDESV (reference sequence). CDR3 bases: TGTGCCAGCAGCTCAGGACAGGGATCAAGTTCACCCCTCCACTTT. Its protein is CASSSGQGSSSPLHF.

The chain recombines TRBV12-5 with TRBJ2-3; 11 bases are a match to TRBD1. This CDR3 is 16 amino acids long. Germline CDR1 LGHNT, CDR2 FRNRAP. V dropped 6 bases and J dropped 4; count of bases not matched to a gene: 9. CDR3 sequence: CASGAPGTGGSDTQYF. The CDR3 bases are TGTGCTAGTGGGGCCCCTGGGACAGGGGGTTCAGATACGCAGTATTTT.

This chain connects TRBV19 to TRBJ2-2; no clear D. The length of the CDR3 is 14 residues. CDR1 is LNHDA, CDR2 SQIVND, per germline (reference sequence). V was clipped by 3 bases and J by 5 bases, with 10 bases between them. The CDR3, as DNA: TGTGCCAGTAGTATCAGTCCCAAGACCGGGGAGCTGTTTTTT. This sequence encodes CASSISPKTGELFF.

The chain joins TRBV4-1 to TRBJ2-7; D possibly corresponds to TRBD2 (6 bases). Trimming stripped 4 bases from V and 1 base from J, with 14 bases between. From germline, CDR1 is MGHRA and CDR2 YSYEKL. CDR3 length: 15 residues. The CDR3 coding sequence is TGCGCCAGCAGCCCGACTAGAACGGTATCCTACGAGCAGTACTTC. This sequence encodes CASSPTRTVSYEQYF.

This clone was observed once. The V gene is TRBV9, the J gene TRBJ2-2, with 8 bases matching TRBD2. This CDR3 is 15 amino acids long. Trimming took 3 bases from V and 3 from J; bases not matched to a gene: 4. The germline V gene encodes CDR1 SGDLS and CDR2 YYNGEE. CDR3 sequence: CASSGRGVDTGELFF. The CDR3 DNA sequence: TGTGCCAGCAGCGGGCGGGGGGTGGACACCGGGGAGCTGTTTTTT.

This chain joins TRBV27 and TRBJ1-5; D may be TRBD1 (6 bases). The CDR3 length is 14 residues. The germline V and J ends were trimmed by 5 bases and 3 bases, with 11 bases remaining between them. The V gene's germline CDR1 is MNHEY and CDR2 SMNVEV (reference sequence). The DNA for the CDR3 is TGTGCCAGCAGTCTACAGGGAAACAATCAGCCCCAGCATTTT. It codes for CASSLQGNNQPQHF.

The rearrangement joins TRBV4-2 to TRBJ2-7; D is unclear. Trimming removed 1 base at V and 4 bases at J, with 8 bases between. The CDR3 sequence is 13 residues long. Per the germline V gene, CDR1 is LGHNA and CDR2 is YNFKEQ. CDR3 sequence reads: CASSQAGLYEQYF. DNA of the CDR3: TGTGCCAGCAGCCAAGCGGGTCTGTACGAGCAGTACTTC.

This clone was observed a handful of times. The chain carries TRBV19 and TRBJ2-6, with D maybe TRBD1 (5 bases). The length of the CDR3 is 16 residues. V gave up 4 bases and J gave up 0 bases, with 10 bases separating them. Germline CDR1 reads LNHDA; CDR2 reads SQIVND (reference sequence). The CDR3, as DNA: TGTGCCAGTAGTACAAGGGGCCCCTCTGGGGCCAACGTCCTGACTTTC. This translates into CASSTRGPSGANVLTF.

The chain uses TRBV18 and TRBJ2-7; 7 bases agree with TRBD1. The CDR3 runs to 13 residues. Germline-derived CDR1 and CDR2 are KGHSH and LQKENI. The trim removed 3 bases at V and 3 bases at J, leaving 2 bases unmatched. CDR3 nucleotide sequence: TGTGCCAGCTCACCTGGACAGGACTACGAGCAGTACTTC. Its protein product is CASSPGQDYEQYF.

The rearrangement uses TRBV11-3 and TRBJ1-2; perhaps TRBD1 as D (6 bases). This CDR3 comprises 13 residues. V lost 6 bases and J 1 base, leaving 9 bases between the germline ends. Germline values: CDR1 SGHNT, CDR2 YENEEA. CDR3 residues: CASSPQGNYGYTF. CDR3 coding DNA: TGTGCCAGCAGTCCACAGGGTAACTATGGCTACACCTTC. Together with reference TRBV11-3 and TRBJ1-2, the CDR3 gives the full variable domain: EAGVVQSPRYKIIEKKQPVAFWCNPISGHNTLYWYLQNLGQGPELLIRYENEEAVDDSQLPKDRFSAERLKGVDSTLKIQPAELGDSAVYLCASSPQGNYGYTFGSGTRLTVV.

V usage is TRBV19 and J usage is TRBJ2-7; 9 positions agree with TRBD1. Trimming at V came to 6 bases and at J to 3 bases, leaving 6 bases not matched to a gene. Germline V gives CDR1 LNHDA, CDR2 SQIVND (reference sequence). This CDR3 region has 14 residues. This chain's CDR3 is CASSVQGAGYEQYF. In DNA, the CDR3 is TGTGCCAGTAGCGTACAGGGGGCGGGCTACGAGCAGTACTTC.

The chain is built from TRBV4-1 and TRBJ2-3; D possibly corresponds to TRBD2 (6 bases). The CDR3 has 16 residues. CDR1 is MGHRA, CDR2 YSYEKL, per germline. Trimming removed 5 bases at V and 5 bases at J, with 20 bases between. In nucleotides, the CDR3 is TGCGCCAGCAGCTCTCCGGTCCTGGAGGGGAGAGATACGCAGTATTTT. The encoded protein is CASSSPVLEGRDTQYF.

The V and J genes are TRBV19 and TRBJ2-7; 8 bases are shared with TRBD1. This CDR3 has 12 amino acids. Germline V gene data show CDR1 as LNHDA and CDR2 as SQIVND (reference sequence). V shed 11 bases and J 5 bases; nucleotides not matched to a gene: 8. The CDR3 DNA follows: TGTGCCTCCCAGCAGGGGGCGAACGAGCAGTACTTC. It specifies CASQQGANEQYF. Based on the CDR3 plus reference TRBV19 and TRBJ2-7, the full variable domain is DGGITQSPKYLFRKEGQNVTLSCEQNLNHDAMYWYRQDPGQGLRLIYYSQIVNDFQKGDIAEGYSVSREKKESFPLTVTSAQKNPTAFYLCASQQGANEQYFGPGTRLTVT.

The rearrangement links TRBV5-6 to TRBJ2-1; TRBD1 might be the D (6 bases). Trimming shortened V by 4 bases and J by 5 bases, and 25 bases separated the two germline ends. Germline values: CDR1 SGHDT, CDR2 YYEEEE. The CDR3 has 18 residues. CDR3 coding DNA: TGTGCCAGCAGCCGACTGGGGCAGGGTAGGGACACCGACAATGAGCAGTTCTTC. Its translation: CASSRLGQGRDTDNEQFF.